Listed below are T cell receptor beta chains from one sample, sequenced in a study of T cell responses to AZD1222 COVID-19 vaccine. Clones were sequenced by immunoSEQ multiplex PCR, and TCRdb holds only the in-frame ones, with some missing. The table includes 140,000 to 150,000 clones, roughly nine tenths detected once. The specimen was peripheral blood, collected on day 0 of AZD1222 vaccination. Receptor source: an adult in good health. The CDR3 runs from the conserved cysteine through the conserved F or W. A D gene is named only where the DNA matches it firmly. Some rows have no size entry. The others give once, few or many, or a class for an expanded clone.

J gene: TRBJ1-1; clone size: -; V gene: TRBV9; D gene: -; CDR3 DNA: TGTGCCAGCCACGCACCGACGAACACTGAAGCTTTCTTT; CDR3 protein: CASHAPTNTEAFF
J gene: TRBJ1-4; clone size: -; V gene: TRBV19; D gene: -; CDR3 DNA: TGTGCCAGTAGTATCAGGGAGTCACGGGAAAAACTGTTTTTT; CDR3 protein: CASSIRESREKLFF
J gene: TRBJ2-7; clone size: -; V gene: TRBV5-4; D gene: -; CDR3 DNA: TGTGCCAGCAGCTCGGTGGGACGGTCGGCCTACGAGCAGTACTTC; CDR3 protein: CASSSVGRSAYEQYF
J gene: TRBJ2-2; clone size: -; V gene: TRBV19; D gene: -; CDR3 DNA: TGTGCCAGTAAGATCCCCGGGGAGCTGTTTTTT; CDR3 protein: CASKIPGELFF
J gene: TRBJ2-7; clone size: -; V gene: TRBV9; D gene: -; CDR3 DNA: TGTGCCAGCAGCGTAGCTAGCGAGGACTACGAGCAGTACTTC; CDR3 protein: CASSVASEDYEQYF
J gene: TRBJ2-5; clone size: -; V gene: TRBV28; D gene: -; CDR3 DNA: TGTGCCAGCAGTTTACCCGGGTCCCTCCAAGAGACCCAGTACTTC; CDR3 protein: CASSLPGSLQETQYF
J gene: TRBJ2-2; clone size: -; V gene: TRBV2; D gene: -; CDR3 DNA: TGTGCCAGCAGAGGTAGTAGTGAAACCGGGGAGCTGTTTTTT; CDR3 protein: CASRGSSETGELFF
J gene: TRBJ2-7; clone size: -; V gene: TRBV24-1; D gene: -; CDR3 DNA: TGTGCCACCAGTGCGGGGGGCGATCCCCCCTACGAGCAGTACTTC; CDR3 protein: CATSAGGDPPYEQYF
J gene: TRBJ2-2; clone size: -; V gene: TRBV18; D gene: TRBD1; CDR3 DNA: TGTGCCAGCTCACCGACAGGGGGCAACACCGGGGAGCTGTTTTTT; CDR3 protein: CASSPTGGNTGELFF
J gene: TRBJ2-3; clone size: few; V gene: TRBV6-1; D gene: TRBD2; CDR3 DNA: TGTGCCAGCAGTGAAGCAGCGGGGGGGCCAGATACGCAGTATTTT; CDR3 protein: CASSEAAGGPDTQYF
J gene: TRBJ2-5; clone size: once; V gene: TRBV7-2; D gene: TRBD1; CDR3 DNA: TGTGCCAGCAGCCGGGACAGGGAGAAGCAGTACTTC; CDR3 protein: CASSRDREKQYF
J gene: TRBJ1-5; clone size: -; V gene: TRBV9; D gene: TRBD1; CDR3 DNA: TGTGCCAGCAGCGCCCGGGACAGGGGTCAGCCCCAGCATTTT; CDR3 protein: CASSARDRGQPQHF
J gene: TRBJ2-7; clone size: -; V gene: TRBV5-4; D gene: -; CDR3 DNA: TGTGCCAGCAGCTCCCCTACGAAGCAGTACTTC; CDR3 protein: CASSSPTKQYF
J gene: TRBJ2-1; clone size: -; V gene: TRBV3-1/TRBV3-2; D gene: -; CDR3 DNA: TGTGCCAGCAGCCAAGAGATGATAGCGGTCTCCTACAATGAGCAGTTCTTC; CDR3 protein: CASSQEMIAVSYNEQFF
J gene: TRBJ2-7; clone size: -; V gene: TRBV15; D gene: -; CDR3 DNA: TGTGCCACCAGCGGCTCGGACGTACGGGGGACCTACGAGCAGTACTTC; CDR3 protein: CATSGSDVRGTYEQYF
J gene: TRBJ1-2; clone size: -; V gene: TRBV7-9; D gene: -; CDR3 DNA: TGTGCCAGCAGCTTAGCCCGGACGGGATCGTATGGCTACACCTTC; CDR3 protein: CASSLARTGSYGYTF
J gene: TRBJ2-5; clone size: -; V gene: TRBV15; D gene: -; CDR3 DNA: TGTGCCACCAGCAGAGCGCCCCAAGAGACCCAGTACTTC; CDR3 protein: CATSRAPQETQYF
J gene: TRBJ1-1; clone size: -; V gene: TRBV12-3/TRBV12-4; D gene: -; CDR3 DNA: TGTGCCAGCAGTTTATCTTCTGAAGCTTTCTTT; CDR3 protein: CASSLSSEAFF
J gene: TRBJ1-1; clone size: -; V gene: TRBV19; D gene: -; CDR3 DNA: TGTGCCAGTAGTCCGACGGGGATTCCTGAAGCTTTCTTT; CDR3 protein: CASSPTGIPEAFF
J gene: TRBJ2-1; clone size: -; V gene: TRBV7-3; D gene: -; CDR3 DNA: TGTGCCAGCAGCTTATCCTCCCTAGATGAGCAGTTCTTC; CDR3 protein: CASSLSSLDEQFF
J gene: TRBJ2-1; clone size: -; V gene: TRBV7-2; D gene: TRBD2; CDR3 DNA: TGTGCCAGCAGCTTACTAGCGGGGGGCAGACATGAGCAGTTCTTC; CDR3 protein: CASSLLAGGRHEQFF
J gene: TRBJ2-1; clone size: -; V gene: TRBV5-5; D gene: TRBD2; CDR3 DNA: TGTGCCAGCAGCTTTGATGCCGGGACTAGTGGGTATGAGCAGTTCTTC; CDR3 protein: CASSFDAGTSGYEQFF
J gene: TRBJ1-2; clone size: few; V gene: TRBV12-3/TRBV12-4; D gene: -; CDR3 DNA: TGTGCCAGCAGTTTTCCCGGCCGTGGCTACACCTTC; CDR3 protein: CASSFPGRGYTF
J gene: TRBJ1-5; clone size: -; V gene: TRBV12-3/TRBV12-4; D gene: -; CDR3 DNA: TGTGCCAGCAGTAGGGGTGGCCAGCCCCAGCATTTT; CDR3 protein: CASSRGGQPQHF
J gene: TRBJ2-3; clone size: -; V gene: TRBV2; D gene: TRBD2; CDR3 DNA: TGTGCCAGCAGCCTTCTGACTAGCAGTGGCACAGATACGCAGTATTTT; CDR3 protein: CASSLLTSSGTDTQYF
J gene: TRBJ2-2; clone size: -; V gene: TRBV2; D gene: TRBD2; CDR3 DNA: TGTGCCAGCACTCGGACTAGCGTCCCCGGGGAGCTGTTTTTT; CDR3 protein: CASTRTSVPGELFF
J gene: TRBJ1-2; clone size: -; V gene: TRBV6-5; D gene: TRBD1; CDR3 DNA: TGTGCCAGCAGTAAACAGGGGGCTTCTAACTATGGCTACACCTTC; CDR3 protein: CASSKQGASNYGYTF
J gene: TRBJ1-1; clone size: -; V gene: TRBV5-1; D gene: -; CDR3 DNA: TGCGCCAGCAGCTTGGCACCAGGGGCCGAAGCTTTCTTT; CDR3 protein: CASSLAPGAEAFF
J gene: TRBJ2-7; clone size: few; V gene: TRBV12-3/TRBV12-4; D gene: -; CDR3 DNA: TGTGCCAGCAGTTTGGGCCCTTTCTACGAGCAGTACTTC; CDR3 protein: CASSLGPFYEQYF
J gene: TRBJ1-2; clone size: once; V gene: TRBV12-3/TRBV12-4; D gene: -; CDR3 DNA: TGTGCCAGCAGTTTAAGGGAGAACTATGGCTACACCTTC; CDR3 protein: CASSLRENYGYTF
J gene: TRBJ2-1; clone size: -; V gene: TRBV7-6; D gene: -; CDR3 DNA: TGTGCCAGCAGCTTAGACCCCCCCATGTTTGCGGCCAATCGCAATGAGCAGTTCTTC; CDR3 protein: CASSLDPPMFAANRNEQFF
J gene: TRBJ2-1; clone size: -; V gene: TRBV7-7; D gene: -; CDR3 DNA: TGTGCTAGCAGTCCCGCGGGGGCGCAGAATGAGCAGTTCTTC; CDR3 protein: CASSPAGAQNEQFF
J gene: TRBJ2-5; clone size: once; V gene: TRBV11-2; D gene: -; CDR3 DNA: TGTGCCAGCAGTCCTACCGGGACATTGTACCAAGAGACCCAGTACTTC; CDR3 protein: CASSPTGTLYQETQYF
J gene: TRBJ2-1; clone size: -; V gene: TRBV10-1; D gene: -; CDR3 DNA: TGCGCCAGAGGTCCCCCCGGGTACAATGAGCAGTTCTTC; CDR3 protein: CARGPPGYNEQFF
J gene: TRBJ2-3; clone size: -; V gene: TRBV30; D gene: TRBD2; CDR3 DNA: TGTGCCAGAAGCTCCGGGACTAGCGGCACAGATACGCAGTATTTT; CDR3 protein: CARSSGTSGTDTQYF
J gene: TRBJ2-3; clone size: -; V gene: TRBV27; D gene: TRBD2; CDR3 DNA: TGTGCCAGCAGTTTCCAGCGGGGGATCACAGATACGCAGTATTTT; CDR3 protein: CASSFQRGITDTQYF
J gene: TRBJ2-7; clone size: -; V gene: TRBV28; D gene: -; CDR3 DNA: TGTGCCAGCAGTTTATCGGACCTTTCCTACGAGCAGTACTTC; CDR3 protein: CASSLSDLSYEQYF
J gene: TRBJ2-1; clone size: -; V gene: TRBV19; D gene: -; CDR3 DNA: TGTGCCAGTAGTATAAGGCCGGGGGCCAGCAATGAGCAGTTCTTC; CDR3 protein: CASSIRPGASNEQFF
J gene: TRBJ2-5; clone size: -; V gene: TRBV5-1; D gene: TRBD2; CDR3 DNA: TGCGCCAGCAGCCTCACCCTAGCGGGAGAGACCCAGTACTTC; CDR3 protein: CASSLTLAGETQYF
J gene: TRBJ2-5; clone size: -; V gene: TRBV7-8; D gene: -; CDR3 DNA: TGTGCCAGCAGCTTAGCCCTCGGGCAGGGGGGCGAGACCCAGTACTTC; CDR3 protein: CASSLALGQGGETQYF
J gene: TRBJ1-1; clone size: -; V gene: TRBV7-9; D gene: -; CDR3 DNA: TGTGCCAGCAGTGGGGTGAACACTGAAGCTTTCTTT; CDR3 protein: CASSGVNTEAFF
J gene: TRBJ1-4; clone size: -; V gene: TRBV7-2; D gene: TRBD1; CDR3 DNA: TGTGCCAGCAGCTCCGAGCCCTCACAGGGGACTAATGAAAAACTGTTTTTT; CDR3 protein: CASSSEPSQGTNEKLFF
J gene: TRBJ1-5; clone size: -; V gene: TRBV14; D gene: TRBD1; CDR3 DNA: TGTGCCAGCAGCCTCCTGGGACAGGGGCTCAATCAGCCCCAGCATTTT; CDR3 protein: CASSLLGQGLNQPQHF
J gene: TRBJ2-1; clone size: -; V gene: TRBV4-1; D gene: TRBD2; CDR3 DNA: TGCGCCAGCAGCCCCTCCCAATGGACTAGCGGGACCAATGAGCAGTTCTTC; CDR3 protein: CASSPSQWTSGTNEQFF
J gene: TRBJ1-5; clone size: -; V gene: TRBV19; D gene: -; CDR3 DNA: TGTGCCAGCGAAAAGTCAGGGTATAGCAATCAGCCCCAGCATTTT; CDR3 protein: CASEKSGYSNQPQHF
J gene: TRBJ1-6; clone size: -; V gene: TRBV7-9; D gene: -; CDR3 DNA: TGTGCCAGCAGCCTAGGGGATTATTCACCCCTCCACTTT; CDR3 protein: CASSLGDYSPLHF
J gene: TRBJ1-3; clone size: once; V gene: TRBV3-1/TRBV3-2; D gene: -; CDR3 DNA: TGTGCCAGCAGCCTACCGACGTGGAGAGGAAAAGGGTCCGGAAACACCATATATTTT; CDR3 protein: CASSLPTWRGKGSGNTIYF
J gene: TRBJ2-1; clone size: -; V gene: TRBV2; D gene: -; CDR3 DNA: TGTGCCAGCACAACGGGGGGCCGCTCCTACAATGAGCAGTTCTTC; CDR3 protein: CASTTGGRSYNEQFF
J gene: TRBJ2-7; clone size: once; V gene: TRBV6-5; D gene: -; CDR3 DNA: TGTGCCAGCCGGGAGAGCAGCTCCTACGAGCAGTACTTC; CDR3 protein: CASRESSSYEQYF
J gene: TRBJ2-7; clone size: -; V gene: TRBV19; D gene: -; CDR3 DNA: TGTGCCACCAGATCAGGGATCGAGCAGTACTTC; CDR3 protein: CATRSGIEQYF
J gene: TRBJ1-5; clone size: -; V gene: TRBV27; D gene: TRBD1; CDR3 DNA: TGTGCCAGCAGTTCGCGGGACAGCAGCAATCAGCCCCAGCATTTT; CDR3 protein: CASSSRDSSNQPQHF
J gene: TRBJ1-6; clone size: -; V gene: TRBV6-5; D gene: -; CDR3 DNA: TGTGCCAGCAATAGGGATTGGGCTGGTTCACCCCTCCACTTT; CDR3 protein: CASNRDWAGSPLHF
J gene: TRBJ1-1; clone size: -; V gene: TRBV6-5; D gene: -; CDR3 DNA: TGTGCCAGCAGTTACGACGATAATCCGGGGACTGAAGCTTTCTTT; CDR3 protein: CASSYDDNPGTEAFF
J gene: TRBJ1-3; clone size: -; V gene: TRBV14; D gene: -; CDR3 DNA: TGTGCCAGCAGCCTGCAGGGGATACACACCATATATTTT; CDR3 protein: CASSLQGIHTIYF